These 17 T cell receptor beta chains originate from one sample sequenced in a study of cytomegalovirus exposure and HLA in healthy donors (TCRdb year 2017). Receptor amplification or capture employed the immunoSEQ multiplex PCR assay. For the multiplex PCR, a mixture combining 60 forward primers for TCR Vbeta segments and 13 reverse primers for TCR Jbeta segments was used. TCRdb retrieved this table from immuneACCESS and kept in-frame rearrangements only. Not all clones are present; in checked studies, unresolved V genes account for under half, and no reason is known for the remainder. The table for this sample lists 70,000 to 90,000 clones; about 69% of them were counted only once. The ten most abundant clones make up roughly 4.2% of the sample. The sequencing input was PBMCs. These TCRs come from a man between 60 and 75 years old in good health and CMV-seronegative.

The table lists this clone with a count of one. The gene calls are TRBV5-1 and TRBJ2-5; D may be TRBD1 (6 bases). In germline, CDR1 is SGHRS, CDR2 YFSETQ. The V end lost 3 bases, the J end lost 3 bases, and 9 bases lay between the germline ends. This CDR3 has 13 amino acids. The CDR3 nucleotides read TGCGCCAGCAGCTCCGGACAGAAAGAGACCCAGTACTTC. This codes for CASSSGQKETQYF.

The gene calls are TRBV5-4 and TRBJ2-1, with a tentative D call TRBD2 (6 bases). V was pared by 0 bases and J by 7 bases, with 8 bases between. CDR1 SGHNT and CDR2 YYREEE come from the germline V gene (reference sequence). The CDR3 runs to 13 residues. The CDR3 is CASSLERGNEQFF. In DNA form, the CDR3 reads TGTGCCAGCAGCTTGGAACGGGGGAATGAGCAGTTCTTC. Drawing the rest from reference TRBV5-4 and TRBJ2-1, the complete variable domain is ETGVTQSPTHLIKTRGQQVTLRCSSQSGHNTVSWYQQALGQGPQFIFQYYREEENGRGNFPPRFSGLQFPNYSSELNVNALELDDSALYLCASSLERGNEQFFGPGTRLTVL.

V gene TRBV2 combines with J gene TRBJ2-3, with 10 bases identical to TRBD2. CDR1 and CDR2 from the germline V gene are SNHLY and FYNNEI. The CDR3 is made up of 15 amino acids. V lost 4 bases, J lost 6 bases, and 7 bases stayed unmatched. The CDR3 DNA is TGTGCCAGCAGTGCCCTAGCGGGGGATAGGGATACGCAGTATTTT. Translating gives CASSALAGDRDTQYF.

This clone is deemed medium-sized. This chain's CDR3 is CASSQWTSGAKETQYF. The CDR3 coding sequence is TGTGCCAGCAGCCAATGGACTAGCGGGGCTAAAGAGACCCAGTACTTC. V gene TRBV14 combines with J gene TRBJ2-5; 12 bases line up with TRBD2. The V gene's germline CDR1 is SGHDN and CDR2 FVKESK. The trim removed 2 bases at V and 3 bases at J, leaving 4 bases unmatched. The CDR3 consists of 16 residues.

This clone occurred once. This chain joins TRBV2 and TRBJ1-4; 7 bases line up with TRBD1. The junction had 14 bases not matched to a gene; V was cut back by 6 bases and J by 10 bases. The CDR3 covers 15 residues. Germline V gene lookup returns CDR1 SNHLY and CDR2 FYNNEI. The CDR3 sequence is CASRQTGSPQPKLFF. CDR3 coding DNA: TGTGCCAGCAGGCAGACAGGGAGCCCCCAACCAAAACTGTTTTTT.

The V gene is TRBV7-6, the J gene TRBJ2-2, with 7 positions matching TRBD1. Germline V lookup: CDR1 SGHVS, CDR2 FNYEAQ. V was clipped by 1 base and J by 7 bases; unmatched bases: 9. The CDR3 totals 16 residues. The CDR3 is CASSLGGQKANGELFF. The CDR3 DNA reads TGTGCCAGCAGCTTAGGGGGACAGAAAGCTAACGGGGAGCTGTTTTTT. Full variable domain (missing parts from reference TRBV7-6 and TRBJ2-2): GAGVSQSPRYKVTKRGQDVALRCDPISGHVSLYWYRQALGQGPEFLTYFNYEAQQDKSGLPNDRFSAERPEGSISTLTIQRTEQRDSAMYRCASSLGGQKANGELFFGEGSRLTVL.

The V and J genes are TRBV27 and TRBJ1-2, with 9 bases identical to TRBD1. V trimming: 7 bases; J trimming: 7 bases; junction bases outside the gene matches: 10. Looked up from germline, CDR1 is MNHEY and CDR2 is SMNVEV (reference sequence). This CDR3 spans 14 amino acids. The CDR3 is CASTPRDRAGGYTF. The CDR3 region has the DNA TGTGCCAGCACCCCCAGGGACAGGGCTGGTGGCTACACCTTC.

This clone was observed once. The chain combines TRBV27 with TRBJ1-3, with 7 bases aligning to TRBD1. V dropped 5 bases and J dropped 0; count of bases not matched to a gene: 1. The germline V gene encodes CDR1 MNHEY and CDR2 SMNVEV (reference sequence). This CDR3 is 14 amino acids long. The CDR3 nucleotides are TGTGCCAGCAGTCGGACAGGCTCTGGAAACACCATATATTTT. It translates to CASSRTGSGNTIYF.

About this clone: At one end, the junction sequence differs from germline, possibly due to a read error. The chain has TRBV7-9 and TRBJ1-1, with D perhaps TRBD1 (5 bases). Germline lookup yields CDR1 SEHNR and CDR2 FQNEAQ (reference sequence). The CDR3 spans 11 residues. CDR3 region: CSSSQGVEAFF. The DNA for the CDR3 is TGTTCCAGCAGCCAGGGTGTTGAAGCTTTCTTT.

The genes are TRBV5-6 and TRBJ1-6; perhaps TRBD1 as D (6 bases). CDR3 length: 16 residues. V was trimmed by 0 bases and J by 10 bases, leaving 17 bases between them. From germline, CDR1 is SGHDT and CDR2 YYEEEE. The CDR3 sequence is CASSLVVGQGSSPLHF. CDR3 DNA sequence: TGTGCCAGCAGCTTGGTGGTAGGGCAGGGGAGCTCACCCCTCCACTTT.

The V gene is TRBV30, the J gene TRBJ1-1, with D hard to call. This CDR3 contains 13 residues. The germline V gene encodes CDR1 GTSNPN and CDR2 SVGIG (reference sequence). The ends were cut back, 4 bases at V and 0 bases at J, with 9 bases in the middle. The CDR3 spells CAWTAGLNTEAFF. The CDR3 DNA reads as TGTGCCTGGACCGCAGGCCTGAACACTGAAGCTTTCTTT. The whole variable domain, remainder taken from reference TRBV30 and TRBJ1-1, is SQTIHQWPATLVQPVGSPLSLECTVEGTSNPNLYWYRQAAGRGLQLLFYSVGIGQISSEVPQNLSASRPQDRQFILSSKKLLLSDSGFYLCAWTAGLNTEAFFGQGTRLTVV.

This clone was picked up a small number of times. V and J are TRBV9 and TRBJ2-1; 15 nucleotides align to TRBD2. The length of the CDR3 is 18 residues. Germline V gene data show CDR1 as SGDLS and CDR2 as YYNGEE. Losses at the gene ends were 4 bases for V and 8 bases for J; bases not matched to a gene: 13. The CDR3 is CASSRGLAGGPRHHEQFF. The CDR3 DNA is TGTGCCAGCAGCAGAGGACTAGCGGGGGGGCCTCGTCATCATGAGCAGTTCTTC.

The rearrangement links TRBV7-8 to TRBJ1-2; D uncertain. This CDR3 region has 14 residues. The germline V gene has CDR1 SGHVS and CDR2 FQNEAQ. Deletions cut 1 base from V and 2 bases from J, with 8 bases between. In nucleotides, the CDR3 is TGTGCCAGCAGCTTAGACAGAGCCAACTATGGCTACACCTTC. Translated, it gives CASSLDRANYGYTF.

V and J are TRBV11-2 and TRBJ2-5; TRBD2 agrees at 10 bases. The CDR3 runs to 16 residues. With V trimmed by 5 bases and J by 1 base, 7 bases remained unmatched. CDR1 and CDR2 (germline): SGHAT, FQNNGV. The CDR3 loop reads CASSKRGGWGQETQYF. The CDR3 coding sequence is TGTGCCAGCAGCAAGCGGGGGGGCTGGGGCCAAGAGACCCAGTACTTC.

The chain employs TRBV19 and TRBJ1-5; D may be TRBD1 (5 bases). CDR1 and CDR2 (germline): LNHDA, SQIVND (reference sequence). The V gene lost 0 bases and the J gene lost 0 bases, with 15 bases spanning the gap. The length of the CDR3 is 18 residues. In nucleotides, the CDR3 is TGTGCCAGTAGTATAGAGGGGGGTGGGCGGATTAGCAATCAGCCCCAGCATTTT. Residues: CASSIEGGGRISNQPQHF.

This CDR3 reads CAIRAQGAQGYTF. The CDR3 DNA reads as TGTGCCATCAGAGCACAGGGGGCACAAGGCTACACCTTC. The chain couples TRBV10-3 to TRBJ1-2, with 9 bases aligning to TRBD1. With V trimmed by 6 bases and J by 8 bases, 7 bases remained unmatched. CDR1 and CDR2 (germline): ENHRY, SYGVKD. The CDR3 has 13 residues.

This chain uses TRBV15 with TRBJ2-1; TRBD1 matches 8 bases. The CDR3 contains 15 residues. J lost 8 bases, V lost 0 bases, and 6 bases had no gene match. Germline V gene lookup returns CDR1 LNHNV and CDR2 YYDKDF (reference sequence). The CDR3 nucleotides are TGTGCCACCAGCAGAGATAGGAAGACAGGGGATGAGCAGTTCTTC. It codes for CATSRDRKTGDEQFF.